This TCR beta chain was identified in a study of T cells in Graves' hyperthyroidism and ophthalmopathy. Background on the study: The initial diagnosis was the point when peripheral blood was collected, ahead of any treatment.

The germline V and J ends were trimmed by 2 bases and 0 bases, with 8 bases remaining between them. The CDR3 has 13 amino acids. Germline CDR1 is SQVTM and CDR2 is ANQGSEA. Patients counted as stable if ophthalmopathy did not develop within 18 months. TCR beta CDR3 regions were amplified from RNA transcripts. An initial round of RT-PCR targeting the TCR CDR3 relied on the HTBI primer set. TCRdb re-derived calls from the multiplex PCR reads in MiXCR, one entry per CDR3 protein. The sample holds roughly 660,000 distinct CDR3 sequences; around 15% are singletons and the top ten take roughly 16%. The V and J genes are TRBV29-1 and TRBJ2-7; D is uncertain. The sequence came from a man in his forties or fifties with Graves' hyperthyroidism. The material sequenced was blood. The CDR3 region has the DNA TGCAGCGTTGAAACAGCGCTCTCCTACGAGCAGTACTTC. Translating gives CSVETALSYEQYF.